This is a list of T cell receptor beta chains from one sample in a study of T cell responses to AZD1222 COVID-19 vaccine. Measured with immunoSEQ multiplex PCR; TCRdb has only the in-frame clones, and not every one. The sample lists 110,000 or so clones; over 75% were seen once. This sample comprised peripheral blood, obtained on day 0 of AZD1222 vaccination. These receptors were obtained from an adult in good health. Both conserved end residues are part of each CDR3. The D gene is left open where the match is weak. Not all rows give a size; the values are once, few, many and, for expanded clones, a class.

d_call	v_call	j_call	clone_size	cdr3_nt	cdr3_aa
TRBD1	TRBV5-1	TRBJ1-2	NA	TGCGCCAGCAGCTTGGCTGACAGGGGGCGTGAGGGCTACACCTTC	CASSLADRGREGYTF
NA	TRBV5-8	TRBJ1-1	few	TGTGCCAGCAGCTCGAGGAAAGCTTTCTTT	CASSSRKAFF
NA	TRBV5-4	TRBJ1-1	NA	TGTGCCACTTCCACCCCCGTGGCGGAAGCTTTCTTT	CATSTPVAEAFF
NA	TRBV28	TRBJ1-4	NA	TGTGCCAGTTGGCGGGTGGGTAATGAAAAACTGTTTTTT	CASWRVGNEKLFF
TRBD1	TRBV5-5	TRBJ1-2	NA	TGTGCCAGCAGCTTGGAACAGGGGCAGGTCTATGGCTACACCTTC	CASSLEQGQVYGYTF
TRBD2	TRBV11-2	TRBJ2-7	NA	TGTGCCAGCAGCTTAGTCTCGGGGGGGCCTCCGGAGCAGTACTTC	CASSLVSGGPPEQYF
TRBD1	TRBV29-1	TRBJ1-1	NA	TGCAGCGTGACCGGGACAGCTAACACTGAAGCTTTCTTT	CSVTGTANTEAFF
TRBD1	TRBV6-5	TRBJ1-4	NA	TGTGCCAGCACTCTCCGGGACAGGGCTGAAAAACTGTTTTTT	CASTLRDRAEKLFF
NA	TRBV6-2/TRBV6-3	TRBJ1-2	NA	TGTGCCAGCAGTTACTCGCCTGACAGGAACTATGGCTACACCTTC	CASSYSPDRNYGYTF
TRBD1	TRBV3-1/TRBV3-2	TRBJ2-4	NA	TGTGCCAGCAGCCTCTGGACAGGGGAAGCCAAAAACATTCAGTACTTC	CASSLWTGEAKNIQYF
NA	TRBV3-1/TRBV3-2	TRBJ2-7	NA	TGTGCCAGCAGCCAAGTATGGGCAGGGGAGAGCGAGCAGTACTTC	CASSQVWAGESEQYF
NA	TRBV11-2	TRBJ2-6	NA	TGTGCCAGCAGCTTCCCTCGATCGGGCTCTGGGGCCAACGTCCTGACTTTC	CASSFPRSGSGANVLTF
NA	TRBV7-2	TRBJ2-7	NA	TGTGCCAGCAGCTTAACGACAGGCCCTCGCGAGCAGTACTTC	CASSLTTGPREQYF